The next 25 T cell receptor beta chains were all read from a single sample in a study of cytomegalovirus exposure and HLA in healthy donors. It was with 60 Vbeta and 13 Jbeta primers that the PCR ran. Some clones are missing from TCRdb's copy, which holds only in-frame ones; the method was immunoSEQ multiplex PCR. The repertoire holds around 150,000 clones, about four fifths seen once, with approximately 7% in the top ten. The sequenced sample was PBMCs. The receptors were sampled from a woman in her thirties in good health and CMV-seropositive.

The chain employs TRBV10-3 and TRBJ1-5, with 8 bases identical to TRBD1. The trim removed 2 bases at V and 1 base at J, leaving 1 base unmatched. CDR1 ENHRY and CDR2 SYGVKD come from the germline V gene. The CDR3 contains 15 residues. The CDR3 protein is CAISEGQGSNQPQHF. As DNA, the CDR3 is TGTGCCATCAGTGAGGGACAGGGAAGCAATCAGCCCCAGCATTTT.

The V and J genes are TRBV19 and TRBJ1-5, with a possible D match to TRBD1 (6 bases). V was trimmed by 3 bases and J by 6 bases, leaving 15 bases between them. The CDR3 spans 15 residues. The V gene's germline CDR1 is LNHDA and CDR2 SQIVND (reference sequence). CDR3 coding DNA: TGTGCCAGTAGTATCCGAAGGGGGTGGGGTCAGCCCCAGCATTTT. It is translated as CASSIRRGWGQPQHF.

In this sample, this clone turned up once. The V and J genes are TRBV14 and TRBJ1-2; weak D call: TRBD1 (5 bases). Germline V gives CDR1 SGHDN, CDR2 FVKESK. This CDR3 comprises 13 residues. V lost 0 bases, J lost 8 bases, and 10 bases lay in between. The CDR3 reads CASSQDPGGGYTF. In nucleotides, the CDR3 is TGTGCCAGCAGCCAAGACCCGGGGGGAGGCTACACCTTC.

This clone was seen a single time. The chain is built from TRBV2 and TRBJ2-5, with 7 bases matching TRBD1. This CDR3 is built from 15 residues. The junction had 11 bases not matched to a gene; V was cut back by 5 bases and J by 5 bases. Per germline, CDR1 SNHLY and CDR2 FYNNEI. In nucleotides, the CDR3 is TGTGCCAGCAGTCCCCGGGGTAGGGGGCAGGAGACCCAGTACTTC. Protein: CASSPRGRGQETQYF.

Regarding this clone: A read error may account for a junction end that differs from germline. The genes are TRBV6-6 and TRBJ2-5, with TRBD1 identical over 7 bases. This CDR3 is 15 amino acids long. Germline values: CDR1 MNHNY, CDR2 SVGAGI (reference sequence). The DNA of the CDR3 is TGTGCCAGCAGAAACTTAGACAGGGCCCGAGAGACTCAGTACTTC. Residues: CASRNLDRARETQYF.

The rearrangement joins TRBV4-2 to TRBJ1-4, with a weak D call TRBD1 (5 bases). Trimming removed 0 bases at V and 8 bases at J, with 19 bases between. Germline lookup yields CDR1 LGHNA and CDR2 YNFKEQ. The CDR3 runs to 17 residues. CDR3 protein: CASSQDPLGDYTEKLFF. CDR3 nucleotides: TGTGCCAGCAGCCAAGATCCGCTGGGGGACTATACGGAAAAACTGTTTTTT.

This chain uses TRBV7-9 with TRBJ2-3; TRBD1 matches at 9 bases. The germline CDR1 and CDR2 sequences are SEHNR and FQNEAQ (reference sequence). The CDR3 is made up of 17 amino acids. Trimming removed 5 bases from V and 1 base from J; junction bases left unmatched: 10. CDR3 DNA sequence: TGTGCCAGCAGCCCTACTTGGGACAGGGCTGGCACAGATACGCAGTATTTT. It specifies CASSPTWDRAGTDTQYF.

The V and J genes are TRBV11-2 and TRBJ2-2; TRBD2 matches at 12 bases. Germline lookup yields CDR1 SGHAT and CDR2 FQNNGV. Unmatched junction bases numbered 6, after V lost 4 bases and J lost 6 bases. CDR3 length: 16 residues. CDR3 loop: CASSSRLAGVSGELFF. The CDR3 nucleotides are TGTGCCAGCAGCTCCAGACTAGCGGGGGTCTCCGGGGAGCTGTTTTTT.

The gene calls are TRBV9 and TRBJ2-1; a possible D gene is TRBD1 (6 bases). The V gene lost 3 bases and the J gene lost 7 bases, with 17 bases spanning the gap. There are 15 residues in the CDR3. Germline CDR1 SGDLS, CDR2 YYNGEE. The CDR3 region has the DNA TGTGCCAGCAGCGAGGGGTGGACAGAAGGAAATGAGCAGTTCTTC. It specifies CASSEGWTEGNEQFF.

This chain connects TRBV9 to TRBJ2-2; 12 bases are a match to TRBD2. Germline CDR1 SGDLS, CDR2 YYNGEE. The CDR3 spans 16 residues. V lost 4 bases and J lost 6; bases outside the gene matches: 7. The CDR3: CASSSRTSGESGELFF. The CDR3 DNA reads as TGTGCCAGCAGCTCTCGGACTAGCGGGGAATCCGGGGAGCTGTTTTTT.

The chain links TRBV15 to TRBJ1-4, with unresolved D. The V gene's germline CDR1 is LNHNV and CDR2 YYDKDF (reference sequence). The germline V and J ends were trimmed by 0 bases and 0 bases, with 11 bases remaining between them. The CDR3 totals 17 residues. CDR3 in amino acids: CATSRELSPATNEKLFF. CDR3 in DNA: TGTGCCACCAGCAGAGAACTGAGTCCTGCAACTAATGAAAAACTGTTTTTT.

This clone was counted a single time. The gene calls are TRBV7-9 and TRBJ2-2; 8 positions match TRBD1. The CDR3 runs to 16 residues. Germline V CDR1 and CDR2: SEHNR, FQNEAQ (reference sequence). V was clipped by 2 bases and J by 1 base; unmatched bases: 3. CDR3 loop: CASSLTGTGNTGELFF. The CDR3 DNA reads TGTGCCAGCAGCTTAACTGGGACAGGGAACACCGGGGAGCTGTTTTTT.

The J gene is TRBJ2-2, the V gene TRBV7-8, with 10 bases lining up with TRBD2. The V gene's germline CDR1 is SGHVS and CDR2 FQNEAQ. The CDR3 loop spans 19 amino acids. Germline trimming cut 4 bases from V and 4 bases from J; bases unmatched to any gene: 15. The CDR3 DNA reads as TGTGCCAGCAGCTCGGCTCGGGCTAGCGGGGGCCGACTCACCGGGGAGCTGTTTTTT. It specifies CASSSARASGGRLTGELFF. Combining the CDR3 with reference TRBV7-8 and TRBJ2-2 gives the whole variable domain GAGVSQSPRYKVAKRGQDVALRCDPISGHVSLFWYQQALGQGPEFLTYFQNEAQLDKSGLPSDRFFAERPEGSVSTLKIQRTQQEDSAVYLCASSSARASGGRLTGELFFGEGSRLTVL.

This clone has only one observation. The gene calls are TRBV11-2 and TRBJ1-1; unclear D gene. The CDR3 is 12 amino acids. CDR1 is SGHAT, CDR2 FQNNGV, per germline. The germline V and J ends were trimmed by 5 bases and 5 bases, with 9 bases remaining between them. The CDR3 DNA is TGTGCCAGCAGCGCTGGGAGGACTGAAGCTTTCTTT. Protein product: CASSAGRTEAFF.

The V and J genes are TRBV18 and TRBJ2-1; tentatively, D is TRBD1 (7 bases). Trimming pared 3 bases from V and 0 bases from J, leaving 9 bases between. The germline V gene has CDR1 KGHSH and CDR2 LQKENI. This CDR3 region has 15 residues. CDR3 sequence: CASSPQGGSYNEQFF. DNA for the CDR3: TGTGCCAGCTCACCTCAGGGGGGCTCCTACAATGAGCAGTTCTTC. Complete variable domain (other parts from reference TRBV18 and TRBJ2-1): NAGVMQNPRHLVRRRGQEARLRCSPMKGHSHVYWYRQLPEEGLKFMVYLQKENIIDESGMPKERFSAEFPKEGPSILRIQQVVRGDSAAYFCASSPQGGSYNEQFFGPGTRLTVL.

This chain connects TRBV6-5 to TRBJ2-5; 13 nucleotides line up with TRBD2. The germline V gene has CDR1 MNHEY and CDR2 SVGAGI. With V trimmed by 2 bases and J by 3 bases, 3 bases remained unmatched. This CDR3 spans 16 amino acids. CDR3 region: CASSYDGLAGEETQYF. The CDR3 DNA reads TGTGCCAGCAGTTACGACGGACTAGCGGGGGAAGAGACCCAGTACTTC.

As to this clone: A junction end diverges from the germline sequence, so it may reflect a read error. The gene calls are TRBV7-9 and TRBJ1-5; tentatively, D is TRBD1 (5 bases). The germline V gene encodes CDR1 SEHNR and CDR2 FQNEAQ (reference sequence). CDR3 size: 17 residues. This CDR3 is CSSSLPPMDGHNQPQHF. The CDR3 region has the DNA TGTTCCAGCAGCCTACCCCCTATGGACGGACACAATCAGCCCCAGCATTTT. The variable domain in full, with the rest retrieved from reference TRBV7-9 and TRBJ1-5, is DTGVSQNPRHKITKRGQNVTFRCDPISEHNRLYWYRQTLGQGPEFLTYFQNEAQLEKSRLLSDRFSAERPKGSFSTLEIQRTEQGDSAMYLCSSSLPPMDGHNQPQHFGDGTRLSIL.

V gene TRBV19 combines with J gene TRBJ1-5, with a tentative D call TRBD1 (5 bases). V lost 1 base to trimming and J lost 0 bases, with 7 bases between them. From germline, CDR1 is LNHDA and CDR2 SQIVND (reference sequence). The CDR3 has 15 amino acids. The DNA for the CDR3 is TGTGCCAGTAGTATAGGGGGCTATAGCAATCAGCCCCAGCATTTT. It is translated as CASSIGGYSNQPQHF. The full variable domain, its missing parts supplied by reference TRBV19 and TRBJ1-5, is DGGITQSPKYLFRKEGQNVTLSCEQNLNHDAMYWYRQDPGQGLRLIYYSQIVNDFQKGDIAEGYSVSREKKESFPLTVTSAQKNPTAFYLCASSIGGYSNQPQHFGDGTRLSIL.

The chain employs TRBV4-1 and TRBJ2-7; possibly TRBD2 for D (6 bases). The CDR3 extends over 14 amino acids. Germline V gene data show CDR1 as MGHRA and CDR2 as YSYEKL. Trimming shortened V by 1 base and J by 5 bases, and 12 bases separated the two germline ends. CDR3 DNA sequence: TGCGCCAGCAGCCAAGGTCCGGGAGCCCACGAGCAGTACTTC. It translates to CASSQGPGAHEQYF.

This chain links TRBV7-3 with TRBJ2-1, with 12 bases aligning to TRBD2. Per germline, CDR1 SGHTA and CDR2 FQGTGA. The V and J ends lost 3 bases and 7 bases, in that order; junction bases with no gene match: 13. There are 18 residues in the CDR3. The CDR3 loop reads CASSLSRLAGGKENEQFF. CDR3 in DNA: TGTGCCAGCAGCTTGAGTCGTCTAGCGGGGGGGAAGGAGAATGAGCAGTTCTTC.

This clone was counted between two and nine times. The genes are TRBV6-4 and TRBJ1-1, with a possible D match to TRBD1 (5 bases). The CDR3 contains 14 residues. Trimming removed 7 bases at V and 4 bases at J, with 16 bases between. Germline CDR1 reads MRHNA; CDR2 reads SNTAGT. CDR3 protein: CASTQSWGGTEAFF. The CDR3, as DNA: TGTGCCAGCACCCAGTCTTGGGGGGGCACTGAAGCTTTCTTT.

V usage is TRBV28 and J usage is TRBJ2-6; tentative D call: TRBD2 (5 bases). Germline V gene sequence: CDR1 MDHEN, CDR2 SYDVKM. V was trimmed by 6 bases and J by 1 base, leaving 10 bases between them. CDR3 length: 15 amino acids. The CDR3, as DNA: TGTGCCAGCAGCCCCTCGGGGTCTGGGGCCAACGTCCTGACTTTC. Translation gives CASSPSGSGANVLTF.

This clone occurred a few times. The chain employs TRBV28 and TRBJ2-1; D is ambiguous. The CDR3 has 12 residues. Trimming cost V 5 bases and J 9 bases, with 11 bases left between them. Looked up from germline, CDR1 is MDHEN and CDR2 is SYDVKM. Written as DNA, the CDR3 is TGTGCCAGCAGTCTCCAACTAATTGAGCAGTTCTTC. Amino acid sequence: CASSLQLIEQFF.

V usage is TRBV18 and J usage is TRBJ1-2; no clear D. Germline V gene sequence: CDR1 KGHSH, CDR2 LQKENI. The CDR3 spans 14 residues. V was shortened by 7 bases and J by 1 base, with 13 bases between the two germline ends. Here the CDR3 reads CASLTAQRNYGYTF. In nucleotides, the CDR3 is TGTGCCAGCTTGACGGCTCAGCGTAACTATGGCTACACCTTC.

The gene calls are TRBV6-1 and TRBJ2-7, with D perhaps matching TRBD1 (5 bases). This CDR3 is built from 15 residues. The V end was cut by 6 bases, the J end by 2 bases, with 17 bases between. Germline V CDR1 and CDR2: MNHNS, SASEGT. CDR3 protein: CASRPSTEQAYEQYF. In DNA form, the CDR3 reads TGTGCCAGCAGACCCTCGACAGAGCAAGCCTACGAGCAGTACTTC.